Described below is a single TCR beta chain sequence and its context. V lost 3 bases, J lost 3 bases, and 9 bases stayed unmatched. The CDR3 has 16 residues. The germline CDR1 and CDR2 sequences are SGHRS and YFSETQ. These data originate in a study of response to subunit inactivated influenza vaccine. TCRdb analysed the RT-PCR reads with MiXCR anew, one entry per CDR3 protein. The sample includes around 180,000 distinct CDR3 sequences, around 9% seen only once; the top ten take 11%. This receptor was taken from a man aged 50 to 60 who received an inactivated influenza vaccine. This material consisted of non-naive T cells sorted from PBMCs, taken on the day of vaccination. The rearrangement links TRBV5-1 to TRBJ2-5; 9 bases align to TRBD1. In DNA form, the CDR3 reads TGCGCCAGCAGCTCATCACGCGGACAGGGGAAAGAGACCCAGTACTTC. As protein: CASSSSRGQGKETQYF. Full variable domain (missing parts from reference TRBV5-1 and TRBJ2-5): KAGVTQTPRYLIKTRGQQVTLSCSPISGHRSVSWYQQTPGQGLQFLFEYFSETQRNKGNFPGRFSGRQFSNSRSEMNVSTLELGDSALYLCASSSSRGQGKETQYFGPGTRLLVL.